This T cell receptor beta chain was recovered during a study of PD-1 blockade in mismatch repair-deficient tumors. Overall study context: Patients had eleven to twelve mismatch repair-deficient cancer types and were previously treated and progressing.

Germline V CDR1 and CDR2: SGDLS, YYNGEE. V lost 4 bases to trimming and J lost 2 bases; unmatched junction nucleotides: 4. The CDR3 has 17 amino acids. Mismatch repair deficiency was confirmed in all patients, by PCR or immunohistochemistry. The TCR-sequenced patients were a few responders to pembrolizumab. Assay used: immunoSEQ multiplex PCR; TCRdb lists only in-frame clones, some missing. The data hold under 85,000 clones, with more than 75% observed a single time. The gene calls are TRBV9 and TRBJ2-3; 16 bases line up with TRBD2. The sample here was peripheral blood, taken 2 weeks after starting pembrolizumab. The TCR comes from an adult with mismatch repair-deficient cancer. The CDR3 DNA reads TGTGCCAGCAGCACGGGACTAGCGGGAGGGAACACAGATACGCAGTATTTT. Protein product: CASSTGLAGGNTDTQYF.